Following are 8 T cell receptor beta chains from one sample sequenced in a study of response to subunit inactivated influenza vaccine. TCRdb redid the calling of the RT-PCR reads with MiXCR, one entry per CDR3 protein. The sample lists 590,000 or so distinct CDR3 sequences, less than 15% occurring once. The sequences come from PBMCs from blood, collected less than 15 days before vaccination. These receptors all stem from a man aged 45-65 years who received an inactivated influenza vaccine.

The chain joins TRBV4-1 to TRBJ1-4; D remains ambiguous. This CDR3 is 16 amino acids long. Trimming removed 4 bases at V and 6 bases at J, with 18 bases between. Germline V gene data show CDR1 as MGHRA and CDR2 as YSYEKL. CDR3 bases: TGCGCCAGCAGCCGAACTCCTCAAACGGGATATGAAAAACTGTTTTTT. Translated, it gives CASSRTPQTGYEKLFF.

V usage is TRBV12-3 or TRBV12-4 and J usage is TRBJ2-1; a possible D gene is TRBD2 (6 bases). V lost 7 bases and J lost 3, with 16 bases in between. This CDR3 is built from 15 residues. The CDR3 sequence is CASIIGLANYNEQFF. The DNA for the CDR3 is TGTGCCAGCATAATAGGGCTAGCGAACTACAATGAGCAGTTCTTC.

This chain uses TRBV6-2 or TRBV6-3 with TRBJ2-1; 8 nucleotides align to TRBD2. The V gene end was trimmed by 2 bases and the J gene end by 8 bases; junction bases not matched to a gene: 11. The CDR3 is made up of 16 amino acids. Germline CDR1 is MNHEY and CDR2 is SVGEGT. The CDR3 here is CASSYEGSGIVDEQFF. Here the CDR3 DNA reads TGTGCCAGCAGTTACGAGGGTAGCGGGATAGTAGATGAGCAGTTCTTC.

The chain combines TRBV2 with TRBJ2-6, with a weak D call TRBD1 (6 bases). The length of the CDR3 is 15 residues. V was clipped by 5 bases and J by 2 bases, with 10 bases between them. Germline V gene lookup returns CDR1 SNHLY and CDR2 FYNNEI. CDR3 DNA sequence: TGTGCCAGCAGTTTTGACAGGCCTGGGGCCAACGTCCTGACTTTC. Translation gives CASSFDRPGANVLTF.

This clonotype was counted between two and nine times. The chain couples TRBV4-1 to TRBJ1-5, with D unclear. Trimming left V 0 bases short and J 1 base short, with 7 bases between. The germline gives CDR1 MGHRA, CDR2 YSYEKL. CDR3 length equals 15 residues. The CDR3 DNA reads as TGCGCCAGCAGCCAAGAGGTATTCAGCAATCAGCCCCAGCATTTT. This encodes CASSQEVFSNQPQHF.

This clonotype was observed many times. The rearrangement uses TRBV3-1 and TRBJ1-6; D is perhaps TRBD1 (5 bases). V was cut by 4 bases and J by 1 base, with 8 bases left in between. This CDR3 has 15 amino acids. Germline V gene lookup returns CDR1 LGHDT and CDR2 YNNKEL (reference sequence). CDR3 nucleotides: TGTGCCAGCAGCCCGGGGGTGTCCTATAATTCACCCCTCCACTTT. It yields the protein CASSPGVSYNSPLHF.

CDR3 sequence (DNA): TGTGCCAGCAGAGGGATAGGGGGGAACACTGAAGCTTTCTTT. Its translation: CASRGIGGNTEAFF. The chain carries TRBV12-3 or TRBV12-4 and TRBJ1-1; possible D gene TRBD1, 6 bases. This CDR3 has 14 residues. Trimming took 6 bases from V and 1 from J, leaving 12 bases between them.

V gene TRBV5-1 combines with J gene TRBJ2-3, with TRBD2 matching over 7 bases. V trimming: 7 bases; J trimming: 5 bases; junction bases outside the gene matches: 13. The CDR3 spans 15 residues. Germline loops: CDR1 SGHRS, CDR2 YFSETQ. CDR3 sequence: CASSSTSRKVDTQYF. The CDR3, as DNA: TGCGCCAGCTCTTCGACTAGCAGGAAGGTAGATACGCAGTATTTT.